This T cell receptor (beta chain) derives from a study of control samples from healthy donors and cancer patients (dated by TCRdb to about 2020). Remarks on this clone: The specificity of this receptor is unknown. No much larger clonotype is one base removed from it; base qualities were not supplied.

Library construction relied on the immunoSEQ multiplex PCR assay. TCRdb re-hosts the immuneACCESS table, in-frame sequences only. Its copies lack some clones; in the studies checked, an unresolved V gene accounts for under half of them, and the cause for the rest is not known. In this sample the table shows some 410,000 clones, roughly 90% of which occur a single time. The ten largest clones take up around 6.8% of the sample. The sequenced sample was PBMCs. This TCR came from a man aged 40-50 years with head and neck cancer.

The CDR3 protein: CASSSRQGGDEQFF. The nucleotides are TGTGCCAGCAGCAGTAGACAGGGCGGCGATGAGCAGTTCTTC. The chain couples TRBV9 to TRBJ2-1; TRBD1 lines up with 7 middle nucleotides. Trimmed from V: 4 bases; trimmed from J: 8 bases; junction bases lacking a gene match: 9. The CDR3 starts with the cysteine, ends with the phenylalanine, and has 14 residues. Kept here is only the CDR3 DNA, which spans 42 bases and is read in frame from base 1. According to the germline V gene, CDR1 reads SGDLS and CDR2 reads YYNGEE.